One and the same sample provided the 15 T cell receptor beta chains below, sequenced in a study of T cells in localized non-small cell lung cancer. Clones were read by immunoSEQ multiplex PCR, and TCRdb kept only the in-frame ones, dropping some. The data contain 90,000 or so clones, roughly 90% of them singletons. The material sequenced was peripheral blood, taken before any cancer treatment. These receptors were obtained from a man aged 35 to 69 with stage I squamous cell lung carcinoma.

The V call is TRBV7-9, the J call TRBJ1-2; the match to TRBD1 covers 7 bases. With V trimmed by 7 bases and J by 8 bases, 7 bases remained unmatched. Looked up from germline, CDR1 is SEHNR and CDR2 is FQNEAQ (reference sequence). CDR3 length: 12 residues. CDR3 sequence reads: CASTRQGLGYTF. The DNA of the CDR3 is TGTGCCAGCACCAGACAGGGACTCGGCTACACCTTC.

The CDR3 region is CASSWKQGDSGANVLTF. DNA for the CDR3: TGCGCCAGCAGCTGGAAACAGGGAGACTCTGGGGCCAACGTCCTGACTTTC. The chain employs TRBV5-1 and TRBJ2-6; maybe TRBD1 (6 bases). Germline CDR1 SGHRS, CDR2 YFSETQ. The V gene lost 3 bases and the J gene lost 0 bases, with 13 bases spanning the gap. The CDR3 extends over 17 amino acids.

The chain combines TRBV10-1 with TRBJ1-2; D call uncertain. V was clipped by 6 bases and J by 7 bases, with 15 bases between them. In germline, CDR1 is WNHNN, CDR2 SYGVQD (reference sequence). The CDR3 is made up of 13 amino acids. In nucleotides, the CDR3 is TGCGCCAGCAGCGGTCAAGTGGGCTCTGGCTACACCTTC. Protein product: CASSGQVGSGYTF.

On this clone: The junction differs from germline at one of its ends, possibly a read error. V gene TRBV4-1 combines with J gene TRBJ2-7; D gene unclear. The CDR3 is 14 amino acids. CDR1 MGHRA and CDR2 YSYEKL come from the germline V gene. CDR3 coding DNA: TGCGCCAGCAGCCAAGATCATGGTGCCAGGCAATTGAGCTTC. Its translation is CASSQDHGARQLSF.

This chain links TRBV7-9 with TRBJ1-2; D remains unclear. The CDR3 covers 12 residues. Trimming left V 1 base short and J 5 bases short, with 5 bases between. The germline CDR1 and CDR2 sequences are SEHNR and FQNEAQ (reference sequence). This CDR3 reads CASSLGDYGYTF. CDR3 DNA sequence: TGTGCCAGCAGCTTAGGGGATTATGGCTACACCTTC. Full variable domain (rest looked up from reference TRBV7-9 and TRBJ1-2): DTGVSQNPRHKITKRGQNVTFRCDPISEHNRLYWYRQTLGQGPEFLTYFQNEAQLEKSRLLSDRFSAERPKGSFSTLEIQRTEQGDSAMYLCASSLGDYGYTFGSGTRLTVV.

The genes are TRBV29-1 and TRBJ2-1, with TRBD1 matching 9 bases. The V gene end was trimmed by 4 bases and the J gene end by 7 bases; junction bases not matched to a gene: 11. Germline V gene sequence: CDR1 SQVTM, CDR2 ANQGSEA. This CDR3 spans 15 amino acids. CDR3 bases: TGCAGCGTTGTTGCCGGACAGGGGATGAGGAATGAGCAGTTCTTC. It specifies CSVVAGQGMRNEQFF.

This clone was recorded only once. The rearrangement joins TRBV6-6 to TRBJ2-2; the match to TRBD1 covers 8 bases. Germline V gives CDR1 MNHNY, CDR2 SVGAGI (reference sequence). The J segment lost 0 bases and the V segment lost 6 bases, leaving 6 bases of the junction unmatched. The CDR3 extends over 16 amino acids. The DNA of the CDR3 is TGTGCCAGCAGCTCCCAGGGGGCCGCGAACACCGGGGAGCTGTTTTTT. Translating it yields CASSSQGAANTGELFF.

The chain couples TRBV7-9 to TRBJ2-3; TRBD1 matches at 12 bases. The CDR3 consists of 16 residues. CDR1 and CDR2 from the germline V gene are SEHNR and FQNEAQ (reference sequence). J was trimmed by 6 bases and V by 5 bases; bases with no gene match: 9. CDR3 DNA: TGTGCCAGCAGCGCCCGGGACAGGGGGCTCCCGGATACGCAGTATTTT. This gives the protein CASSARDRGLPDTQYF.

The J gene is TRBJ1-2, the V gene TRBV7-9; maybe TRBD1 (5 bases). Germline CDR1 reads SEHNR; CDR2 reads FQNEAQ (reference sequence). This CDR3 comprises 11 residues. Trimming took 10 bases from V and 6 from J, leaving 12 bases between them. The CDR3 region has the DNA TGTGCCACCAGGACAAGAAATGGCTACACCTTC. Amino acid sequence: CATRTRNGYTF.

This clone has a handful of counts. The V and J genes are TRBV6-1 and TRBJ2-5, with 9 bases aligning to TRBD2. The length of the CDR3 is 15 residues. Unmatched junction bases numbered 6, after V lost 5 bases and J lost 2 bases. The V gene's germline CDR1 is MNHNS and CDR2 SASEGT. The CDR3: CASSTGLARQETQYF. The CDR3 DNA sequence: TGTGCCAGCAGTACGGGACTAGCAAGGCAAGAGACCCAGTACTTC.

The J gene is TRBJ1-1, the V gene TRBV6-5, with D tentatively TRBD1 (5 bases). This CDR3 is built from 16 residues. Per the germline V gene, CDR1 is MNHEY and CDR2 is SVGAGI. With 0 bases removed from V and 4 bases from J, the gap between germline ends came to 15 bases. The CDR3 protein is CASSYSKGNTVTEAFF. The CDR3 DNA sequence: TGTGCCAGCAGTTACTCGAAGGGGAATACGGTCACTGAAGCTTTCTTT.

This clone has more than one count but fewer than ten. The chain recombines TRBV27 with TRBJ2-7; 7 bases match TRBD1. The trim removed 6 bases at V and 0 bases at J, leaving 5 bases unmatched. From germline, CDR1 is MNHEY and CDR2 SMNVEV (reference sequence). The CDR3 loop spans 14 amino acids. CDR3 protein: CASSKQGYSYEQYF. The DNA for the CDR3 is TGTGCCAGCAGCAAACAGGGGTACTCCTACGAGCAGTACTTC.

In DNA, the CDR3 is TGTGCCAGCAGCGTATCGGAGGCCGGGGAGCTGTTTTTT. Amino acids: CASSVSEAGELFF. The rearrangement uses TRBV11-2 and TRBJ2-2; possible D gene TRBD2, 5 bases. The CDR3 is made up of 13 amino acids. Germline V gene data show CDR1 as SGHAT and CDR2 as FQNNGV. Trimming took off 5 bases at V and 6 bases at J, with 10 bases between the two ends.

The V and J genes are TRBV5-8 and TRBJ1-5; D remains ambiguous. The CDR3 sequence is 15 residues long. Germline values: CDR1 SGHTS, CDR2 YDEGEE. V dropped 0 bases and J dropped 3 bases, with 10 bases sitting between them. The CDR3 DNA reads as TGTGCCAGCAGCTTGGTAGGAACTAACAATCAGCCCCAGCATTTT. Protein sequence: CASSLVGTNNQPQHF.

The chain uses TRBV2 and TRBJ1-5, with D possibly matching TRBD1 (5 bases). This CDR3 is built from 16 residues. V was pared by 6 bases and J by 0 bases, with 15 bases between. The germline V gene encodes CDR1 SNHLY and CDR2 FYNNEI. CDR3 amino acids: CASRTPQVHSNQPQHF. CDR3 sequence (DNA): TGTGCCAGCAGAACCCCACAGGTCCATAGCAATCAGCCCCAGCATTTT.